This TCR beta chain stems from a study of control samples from healthy donors and cancer patients. The data were produced by immunoSEQ multiplex PCR, yet TCRdb's version contains in-frame clones alone and is incomplete. The data contain hundreds of thousands of clones, around 80% of them singletons. The source of this sequence is a woman aged 55-69 years with lung cancer. The specimen was PBMCs.

Written as DNA, the CDR3 is TGTGCCAGCAGCCTCGGGGGGGGGACTATTCTGAAGCAGTACTTC. This sequence encodes CASSLGGGTILKQYF. The rearrangement links TRBV28 to TRBJ2-7, with 8 bases fitting TRBD2. The CDR3 contains 15 residues. Trimming took 6 bases from V and 8 from J; bases not matched to a gene: 15. Germline V gene sequence: CDR1 MDHEN, CDR2 SYDVKM.